This T cell receptor (beta chain) appears in the sequencing data of a study of blood T cell repertoires in COVID-19. Whole-study context: Spain, Italy and the United States supplied samples that represented acute and convalescent COVID-19. Nucleic acid was either cDNA or gDNA, and it came from T cells, B-cell-depleted T cells, or PBMCs.

Study processing details: How many nucleated cells were present was estimated from reference gene primer amplification. Profiling relied on immunoSEQ multiplex PCR, and the TCRdb table lists in-frame clones only, not all of them. V, J and clone size are taken as reported in that table, and D and trimming were inferred from the DNA itself. The sample consists of hundreds of thousands of clones, around 87% of them appearing once. This clonotype was obtained from a woman aged 50 to 60 with COVID-19, enrolled during active disease. The material sequenced was peripheral blood.

In nucleotides, the CDR3 is TGTGCCAGCAGTTCCAACTCCTACGAGCAGTACTTC. Translated: CASSSNSYEQYF. This chain links TRBV27 with TRBJ2-7; no clear D. Per germline, CDR1 MNHEY and CDR2 SMNVEV (reference sequence). Deletions cut 4 bases from V and 0 bases from J, with 4 bases between. The CDR3 contains 12 residues.